This TCR beta chain was sequenced during a study of shared clonotypes between healthy human individuals. Generated by immunoSEQ multiplex PCR, the TCRdb table keeps only in-frame clones and is missing some. Of about 2 million clones detected, around 95% appear once; the ten largest clones hold 0.13%. Notes on this clone: What it binds is unknown.

The CDR3 has 15 residues. The ends lost 4 bases at V and 3 bases at J; junction bases unmatched: 8. The germline gives CDR1 LGHNA, CDR2 YSLEER. Whole-study results and caveats: The small donor group covered limited genetic and exposure diversity.

The gene calls are TRBV4-3 and TRBJ1-1; 7 bases align to TRBD1. This clonotype was obtained from a man aged 18 to 30 in good health. The source material was naive CD4+ T cells sorted from blood. The subset denotes: CD45RA+ positively selected. CDR3 nucleotides: TGCGCCAGCAGCCGCAAGTTCCAGGGGGACACTGAAGCTTTCTTT. Translation: CASSRKFQGDTEAFF.